The 29 T cell receptor beta chains below come from one sample, sequenced in a study of CD8+ T cells in alopecia areata. Specified treatment: oral pan-JAK inhibitor, 5-10 mg twice daily. cDNA prepared by RNA extraction and subsequent reverse transcription served as the template for sequencing. The table came from immunoSEQ multiplex PCR; TCRdb's copy has only in-frame clones and leaves some out. Among 200,000 to 250,000 clones, around 66% were seen once, and the ten largest hold more than 3.5%. Sequences were derived from CD4+ T cells sorted from blood, sampled at week 4, from a patient treated with tofacitinib. The receptors come from a human donor with alopecia areata.

The rearrangement uses TRBV6-4 and TRBJ2-7; 8 bases are shared with TRBD2. The CDR3 has 17 amino acids. Germline CDR1 MRHNA, CDR2 SNTAGT. V dropped 1 base and J dropped 2; count of bases not matched to a gene: 10. CDR3 nucleotides: TGTGCCAGCAGTGACTTCACTAGCGGATCAACCCCCTACGAGCAGTACTTC. It encodes CASSDFTSGSTPYEQYF.

This clone has just a few counts. The V gene is TRBV7-9, the J gene TRBJ2-4; no reliable D call. Trimming took 0 bases from V and 8 from J, leaving 5 bases between them. The CDR3 consists of 12 residues. CDR1 SEHNR and CDR2 FQNEAQ come from the germline V gene (reference sequence). CDR3 in amino acids: CASSLAADIQYF. DNA of the CDR3: TGTGCCAGCAGCTTAGCGGCAGACATTCAGTACTTC.

This clone has a handful of counts. The rearrangement uses TRBV30 and TRBJ1-1; D remains ambiguous. This CDR3 is 13 amino acids long. V dropped 7 bases and J dropped 1 base, with 13 bases sitting between them. CDR1 and CDR2 (germline): GTSNPN, SVGIG (reference sequence). CDR3 region: CASFVLGNTEAFF. The CDR3 DNA reads TGTGCCTCTTTCGTGTTGGGGAACACTGAAGCTTTCTTT.

The chain has TRBV7-9 and TRBJ2-1; a possible D gene is TRBD2 (5 bases). Trimming left V 5 bases short and J 4 bases short, with 9 bases between. This CDR3 is built from 13 residues. CDR1 is SEHNR, CDR2 FQNEAQ, per germline (reference sequence). CDR3 residues: CASSPRGYNEQFF. The DNA for the CDR3 is TGTGCCAGCAGCCCCCGGGGATACAATGAGCAGTTCTTC.

This clone was picked up a small number of times. This chain links TRBV7-2 with TRBJ2-1; either TRBD1 or TRBD2 may fit D (5 bases each). Trimming took off 1 base at V and 13 bases at J, with 11 bases between the two ends. CDR1 SGHTA and CDR2 FQGNSA come from the germline V gene. The CDR3 has 12 residues. The DNA for the CDR3 is TGTGCCAGCAGCTTAGAACGGGACGGACAGTTCTTC. Translating gives CASSLERDGQFF.

The V and J genes are TRBV4-1 and TRBJ2-3; perhaps TRBD2 as D (5 bases). CDR1 MGHRA and CDR2 YSYEKL come from the germline V gene. Trimming left V 1 base short and J 3 bases short, with 8 bases between. The CDR3 loop spans 14 amino acids. CDR3 residues: CASSQGTATDTQYF. The CDR3 nucleotides are TGCGCCAGCAGCCAAGGGACTGCTACAGATACGCAGTATTTT.

The rearrangement joins TRBV29-1 to TRBJ2-3, with D possibly being TRBD1 (5 bases). The germline CDR1 and CDR2 sequences are SQVTM and ANQGSEA. V shed 2 bases and J shed 2 bases, with 11 bases lying between them. The CDR3 consists of 14 residues. The CDR3 loop reads CSVERQLFTDTQYF. The CDR3 DNA sequence: TGCAGCGTTGAACGACAGCTCTTCACAGATACGCAGTATTTT.

The V call is TRBV2, the J call TRBJ2-5; the D gene is possibly TRBD2 (6 bases). The germline V and J ends were trimmed by 7 bases and 4 bases, with 19 bases remaining between them. The V gene's germline CDR1 is SNHLY and CDR2 FYNNEI. CDR3 length: 15 residues. The CDR3 DNA is TGTGCCAGCAACCGACTAGTGTCTTTCGGAGAGACCCAGTACTTC. It translates to CASNRLVSFGETQYF.

The V gene is TRBV5-1, the J gene TRBJ2-1, with a weak D call TRBD2 (6 bases). The V end was cut by 0 bases, the J end by 7 bases, with 14 bases between. Germline V lookup: CDR1 SGHRS, CDR2 YFSETQ. This CDR3 spans 15 amino acids. Here the CDR3 reads CASSLAGNAGNEQFF. In nucleotides, the CDR3 is TGCGCCAGCAGCTTGGCCGGAAACGCGGGGAATGAGCAGTTCTTC.

The chain couples TRBV4-1 to TRBJ2-7; 7 bases are shared with TRBD1. With 1 base clipped from V and 2 bases from J, the junction kept 14 bases outside the gene matches. This CDR3 is 18 amino acids long. Germline V gene sequence: CDR1 MGHRA, CDR2 YSYEKL. DNA of the CDR3: TGCGCCAGCAGCCAAGCCTGGGTAGGGGGCATGCTCACCTACGAGCAGTACTTC. Residues: CASSQAWVGGMLTYEQYF.

This rearrangement joins TRBV25-1 to TRBJ1-4; D is unclear. The ends were cut back, 3 bases at V and 7 bases at J, with 3 bases in the middle. The CDR3 is made up of 11 amino acids. Germline V lookup: CDR1 MGHDK, CDR2 SYGVNS. The DNA for the CDR3 is TGTGCCAGCAGTGAGTTTGAAAAACTGTTTTTT. Translated, it gives CASSEFEKLFF.

The chain couples TRBV7-8 to TRBJ1-2; D unclear. The CDR3 has 13 residues. Per the germline V gene, CDR1 is SGHVS and CDR2 is FQNEAQ. V lost 3 bases, J lost 3 bases, and 8 bases lay in between. The CDR3 spells CASSFADYYGYTF. CDR3 nucleotides: TGTGCCAGCAGCTTTGCTGATTACTATGGCTACACCTTC. The full variable domain, in which reference TRBV7-8 and TRBJ1-2 provide the parts outside the CDR3, is GAGVSQSPRYKVAKRGQDVALRCDPISGHVSLFWYQQALGQGPEFLTYFQNEAQLDKSGLPSDRFFAERPEGSVSTLKIQRTQQEDSAVYLCASSFADYYGYTFGSGTRLTVV.

The chain combines TRBV7-9 with TRBJ1-2; D call uncertain. This CDR3 is built from 12 residues. V dropped 1 base and J dropped 1 base, with 1 base sitting between them. The germline gives CDR1 SEHNR, CDR2 FQNEAQ (reference sequence). The CDR3 DNA reads as TGTGCCAGCAGCTTAGATAACTATGGCTACACCTTC. It translates to CASSLDNYGYTF.

The chain recombines TRBV30 with TRBJ1-6, with D possibly matching TRBD1 (5 bases). The V gene's germline CDR1 is GTSNPN and CDR2 SVGIG (reference sequence). The CDR3 contains 14 residues. Between the trimmed V and J ends, which lost 4 bases and 8 bases, there was a span of 15 bases. The CDR3 coding sequence is TGTGCCTGGAACCCCAACAGGCTCGATTCACCCCTCCACTTT. Its protein is CAWNPNRLDSPLHF.

In its sample, this clone was seen a few times. The rearrangement links TRBV11-3 to TRBJ2-1; perhaps TRBD2 as D (6 bases). This CDR3 is built from 12 residues. V was cut by 5 bases and J by 8 bases, with 10 bases left in between. The V gene's germline CDR1 is SGHNT and CDR2 YENEEA. CDR3 nucleotide sequence: TGTGCCAGCAGCCGTTCTAGCGATGAGCAGTTCTTC. As protein: CASSRSSDEQFF.

This chain links TRBV19 with TRBJ1-1; D might be TRBD1 (5 bases). The CDR3 has 15 residues. V gave up 4 bases and J gave up 3 bases, with 15 bases separating them. Germline V lookup: CDR1 LNHDA, CDR2 SQIVND (reference sequence). The CDR3 region is CASSTGLHEDTEAFF. The CDR3 DNA sequence: TGTGCCAGTAGTACGGGACTACATGAGGACACTGAAGCTTTCTTT.

The DNA of the CDR3 is TGCAGCGTTGAAGGGGCACAGGAAGCTTTCACTGAAGCTTTCTTT. Translation: CSVEGAQEAFTEAFF. The V call is TRBV29-1, the J call TRBJ1-1; TRBD1 is a possible D gene (5 bases). This CDR3 is built from 15 residues. V lost 1 base and J 4 bases, leaving 16 bases between the germline ends. The germline V gene has CDR1 SQVTM and CDR2 ANQGSEA.

The V gene is TRBV6-5, the J gene TRBJ2-7, with D tentatively TRBD2 (6 bases). The V end was cut by 5 bases, the J end by 11 bases, with 16 bases between. There are 12 residues in the CDR3. Per germline, CDR1 MNHEY and CDR2 SVGAGI. This chain's CDR3 is CASSNRGSREYF. The CDR3 coding sequence is TGTGCCAGCAGTAATCGGGGGTCCCGGGAGTACTTC.

The J gene is TRBJ2-3, the V gene TRBV2; no firm D call. V was trimmed by 3 bases and J by 2 bases, leaving 3 bases between them. Germline V lookup: CDR1 SNHLY, CDR2 FYNNEI. This CDR3 contains 12 residues. CDR3 bases: TGTGCCAGCAGTGAGAACACAGATACGCAGTATTTT. It encodes CASSENTDTQYF.

This clone appeared a single time. This sequence joins TRBV14 and TRBJ1-1; a possible D gene is TRBD1 (5 bases). The V gene's germline CDR1 is SGHDN and CDR2 FVKESK. This CDR3 spans 13 amino acids. Trimming pared 6 bases from V and 7 bases from J, leaving 15 bases between. The CDR3 DNA is TGTGCCAGCAGGAAAGGGGAGGTTGGTGAAGCTTTCTTT. Encoded protein: CASRKGEVGEAFF. The full variable domain, with the rest looked up from reference TRBV14 and TRBJ1-1, is EAGVTQFPSHSVIEKGQTVTLRCDPISGHDNLYWYRRVMGKEIKFLLHFVKESKQDESGMPNNRFLAERTGGTYSTLKVQPAELEDSGVYFCASRKGEVGEAFFGQGTRLTVV.

This clone appeared a few times. The rearrangement uses TRBV5-6 and TRBJ1-3; tentatively, D is TRBD1 (6 bases). The CDR3 contains 13 residues. Germline V gene data show CDR1 as SGHDT and CDR2 as YYEEEE. Trimming stripped 5 bases from V and 4 bases from J, with 10 bases between. The CDR3 is CASRRGAGNTIYF. The DNA for the CDR3 is TGTGCCAGCAGACGGGGGGCAGGAAACACCATATATTTT.

This clone has only one observation. The chain joins TRBV14 to TRBJ2-6; TRBD1 might be the D (5 bases). V lost 0 bases and J 4 bases, leaving 16 bases between the germline ends. CDR3 size: 18 residues. Germline-derived CDR1 and CDR2 are SGHDN and FVKESK. Here the CDR3 DNA reads TGTGCCAGCAGCCAAGATTCTTTACAGGAAGCCGGGGCCAACGTCCTGACTTTC. Encoded protein: CASSQDSLQEAGANVLTF. The whole variable domain, remainder taken from reference TRBV14 and TRBJ2-6, is EAGVTQFPSHSVIEKGQTVTLRCDPISGHDNLYWYRRVMGKEIKFLLHFVKESKQDESGMPNNRFLAERTGGTYSTLKVQPAELEDSGVYFCASSQDSLQEAGANVLTFGAGSRLTVL.

V usage is TRBV7-3 and J usage is TRBJ2-1; D uncertain. Trimming removed 5 bases at V and 8 bases at J, with 16 bases between. This CDR3 is built from 14 residues. Germline V gene lookup returns CDR1 SGHTA and CDR2 FQGTGA. The CDR3 here is CASSPGAVRYEQFF. The CDR3 nucleotides read TGTGCCAGCAGCCCAGGTGCAGTTCGATATGAGCAGTTCTTC.

This clone showed up just a few times. The chain couples TRBV2 to TRBJ1-2, with D perhaps matching TRBD1 (5 bases). This CDR3 is 16 amino acids long. Deletions cut 6 bases from V and 8 bases from J, with 25 bases between. CDR1 and CDR2 from the germline V gene are SNHLY and FYNNEI. The CDR3: CASSPRGPRSLKGYTF. The CDR3 nucleotides are TGTGCCAGCAGCCCAAGGGGCCCCAGATCCCTGAAGGGCTACACCTTC.

The chain has TRBV29-1 and TRBJ2-1; D is unresolved. V lost 8 bases, J lost 7 bases, and 15 bases lay in between. CDR3 length equals 12 residues. Germline CDR1 and CDR2: SQVTM and ANQGSEA. The CDR3, as DNA: TGCAGCACCCGCCGGGCTGTAAATGAGCAGTTCTTC. Protein product: CSTRRAVNEQFF.

This clone has a handful of counts. This chain joins TRBV27 and TRBJ2-1; D unclear. CDR3 size: 16 residues. Germline assignment: CDR1 MNHEY and CDR2 SMNVEV (reference sequence). V was pared by 5 bases and J by 7 bases, with 21 bases between. In nucleotides, the CDR3 is TGTGCCAGCAGTCTACGGACCCTGGGGTATGGAAATGAGCAGTTCTTC. This encodes CASSLRTLGYGNEQFF.

The V and J genes are TRBV10-3 and TRBJ1-2; a weak D match, TRBD1 (6 bases). CDR3 size: 13 residues. Germline V gene data show CDR1 as ENHRY and CDR2 as SYGVKD. V lost 7 bases to trimming and J lost 2 bases, with 11 bases between them. The CDR3 DNA is TGTGCCATCATGGACAGCCTGAACTATGGCTACACCTTC. It translates to CAIMDSLNYGYTF.

The V gene is TRBV7-2, the J gene TRBJ2-7, with TRBD1 matching over 8 bases. Per the germline V gene, CDR1 is SGHTA and CDR2 is FQGNSA. The CDR3 length is 14 residues. The junction had 4 bases not matched to a gene; V was cut back by 4 bases and J by 2 bases. CDR3: CASSSGQAAYEQYF. The CDR3 coding sequence is TGTGCCAGCAGCTCGGGACAGGCCGCCTACGAGCAGTACTTC.

The chain has TRBV11-2 and TRBJ2-1; D is perhaps TRBD2 (6 bases). V lost 4 bases and J lost 12, with 16 bases in between. The CDR3 consists of 13 residues. Germline lookup yields CDR1 SGHAT and CDR2 FQNNGV. The CDR3 loop is CASSSLLALGQFF. The CDR3 coding sequence is TGTGCCAGCAGCTCCTTACTAGCCCTGGGGCAGTTCTTC. The full variable domain, in which reference TRBV11-2 and TRBJ2-1 provide the parts outside the CDR3, is EAGVAQSPRYKIIEKRQSVAFWCNPISGHATLYWYQQILGQGPKLLIQFQNNGVVDDSQLPKDRFSAERLKGVDSTLKIQPAKLEDSAVYLCASSSLLALGQFFGPGTRLTVL.